This passage covers 29 T cell receptor beta chains from one sample sequenced in a study of response to subunit inactivated influenza vaccine. TCRdb passed the RT-PCR reads through MiXCR, listing each CDR3 protein once. The sample holds about 520,000 distinct CDR3 sequences, approximately 11% seen once. The sample here was PBMCs from blood, taken around seven weeks after vaccination. Receptors originate from a man aged 45-65 years who received an inactivated influenza vaccine.

This clonotype was recorded a few times. CDR3 sequence (DNA): TGTGCCAGCAGTTTATCCCTAGCGGGACTCCTAGGCGACGAGCAGTACTTC. Translating gives CASSLSLAGLLGDEQYF. The gene calls are TRBV27 and TRBJ2-7; TRBD2 aligns across 9 bases. The CDR3 loop spans 17 amino acids. V was clipped by 0 bases and J by 5 bases; unmatched bases: 11. CDR1 MNHEY and CDR2 SMNVEV come from the germline V gene (reference sequence).

V gene TRBV5-1 combines with J gene TRBJ2-7, with D unclear. V was trimmed by 0 bases and J by 3 bases, leaving 10 bases between them. Germline CDR1 is SGHRS and CDR2 is YFSETQ. CDR3 length equals 14 residues. CDR3 sequence reads: CASSLDSQYYEQYF. In DNA, the CDR3 is TGCGCCAGCAGCTTGGACAGCCAATACTACGAGCAGTACTTC.

This chain joins TRBV4-3 and TRBJ1-4; D perhaps matches TRBD1 (5 bases). The ends were cut back, 5 bases at V and 2 bases at J, with 15 bases in the middle. The CDR3 runs to 16 residues. Germline V gene lookup returns CDR1 LGHNA and CDR2 YSLEER. The CDR3 DNA sequence: TGCGCCAGCAGCACAACGCGTTGGGGGACTAATGAAAAACTGTTTTTT. Translated, it gives CASSTTRWGTNEKLFF.

The table lists this clonotype with a few counts. The chain joins TRBV29-1 to TRBJ2-3; D unclear. In germline, CDR1 is SQVTM, CDR2 ANQGSEA. The V gene lost 3 bases and the J gene lost 0 bases, with 10 bases spanning the gap. The CDR3 sequence is 14 residues long. CDR3 DNA: TGCAGCGTTGACAGAGCCTATAGCACAGATACGCAGTATTTT. Its translation: CSVDRAYSTDTQYF.

This clonotype has a count of ten or more. This chain links TRBV2 with TRBJ2-2; TRBD2 matches at 9 bases. This CDR3 has 14 amino acids. From germline, CDR1 is SNHLY and CDR2 FYNNEI. V was clipped by 7 bases and J by 5 bases; unmatched bases: 5. CDR3 DNA: TGTGCCAGCACAGGGACTAGCCCAACCGGGGAGCTGTTTTTT. Protein product: CASTGTSPTGELFF. Together with reference TRBV2 and TRBJ2-2, the CDR3 gives the full variable domain: EPEVTQTPSHQVTQMGQEVILRCVPISNHLYFYWYRQILGQKVEFLVSFYNNEISEKSEIFDDQFSVERPDGSNFTLKIRSTKLEDSAMYFCASTGTSPTGELFFGEGSRLTVL.

The chain joins TRBV20-1 to TRBJ2-7; D not certain. Trimming cost V 6 bases and J 6 bases, with 15 bases left between them. The CDR3 length is 12 residues. Germline-derived CDR1 and CDR2 are DFQATT and SNEGSKA (reference sequence). CDR3 DNA sequence: TGCAGTGCAGCGCCTAGGTTAAGCGAGCAGTACTTC. Translated: CSAAPRLSEQYF.

V is TRBV27 and J is TRBJ2-7; TRBD2 matches 15 bases. Germline lookup yields CDR1 MNHEY and CDR2 SMNVEV (reference sequence). The CDR3 spans 19 residues. Trimming cost V 1 base and J 5 bases; bases outside gene matches: 12. The CDR3 DNA is TGTGCCAGCAGTTTATTGTGGACTAGCGGGAGGGCAAGAAGCCACGAGCAGTACTTC. Protein product: CASSLLWTSGRARSHEQYF.

In this sample, this clonotype turned up a few times. V usage is TRBV16 and J usage is TRBJ1-1; TRBD1 is a possible D gene (5 bases). The germline V gene has CDR1 KGHSY and CDR2 FQNENV. CDR3 length: 14 residues. Between the trimmed V and J ends, which lost 4 bases and 2 bases, there was a span of 11 bases. CDR3 sequence (DNA): TGTGCCAGCAGCCCGTTCGGGACTAACACTGAAGCTTTCTTT. As protein: CASSPFGTNTEAFF.

Many counts were recorded for this clonotype. The V call is TRBV12-3 or TRBV12-4, the J call TRBJ2-3; possible D gene TRBD2, 7 bases. This CDR3 is built from 15 residues. Deletions cut 3 bases from V and 4 bases from J, with 14 bases between. CDR3: CASSFWGGAADTQYF. DNA of the CDR3: TGTGCCAGCAGTTTCTGGGGGGGGGCGGCAGATACGCAGTATTTT.

The chain couples TRBV6-5 to TRBJ2-1; D unresolved. This CDR3 contains 11 residues. Looked up from germline, CDR1 is MNHEY and CDR2 is SVGAGI. Trimming stripped 1 base from V and 8 bases from J, with 3 bases between. The CDR3 is CASSYFHEQFF. CDR3 DNA: TGTGCCAGCAGTTACTTCCATGAGCAGTTCTTC.

This clonotype was picked up many times. The chain employs TRBV20-1 and TRBJ2-7, with 7 positions matching TRBD1. The CDR3 runs 15 residues. The V and J ends lost 0 bases and 0 bases, in that order; junction bases with no gene match: 5. Germline CDR1 and CDR2: DFQATT and SNEGSKA (reference sequence). CDR3 nucleotide sequence: TGCAGTGCTAGAGATAAGGGACAGAGCTCCTACGAGCAGTACTTC. Translating gives CSARDKGQSSYEQYF.

This clonotype has a count of ten or more. The chain couples TRBV12-3 or TRBV12-4 to TRBJ2-2, with 7 bases lining up with TRBD2. This CDR3 is 14 amino acids long. V lost 7 bases to trimming and J lost 0 bases; unmatched junction nucleotides: 2. CDR3 amino acids: CASKGLANTGELFF. CDR3 coding DNA: TGTGCCAGCAAAGGACTAGCGAACACCGGGGAGCTGTTTTTT.

The rearrangement uses TRBV20-1 and TRBJ2-7; possible D gene TRBD2, 5 bases. V shed 5 bases and J shed 0 bases, with 11 bases lying between them. Per the germline V gene, CDR1 is DFQATT and CDR2 is SNEGSKA (reference sequence). This CDR3 is built from 13 residues. The CDR3 loop reads CSAWTSSSYEQYF. CDR3 in DNA: TGCAGTGCTTGGACTTCAAGCTCCTACGAGCAGTACTTC.

This clonotype was seen many times. The chain has TRBV20-1 and TRBJ2-7; possible D gene TRBD1, 6 bases. The CDR3 length is 14 residues. Germline V gene lookup returns CDR1 DFQATT and CDR2 SNEGSKA (reference sequence). With 4 bases removed from V and 3 bases from J, the gap between germline ends came to 16 bases. CDR3 sequence: CSAIGPDSDYEQYF. CDR3 in DNA: TGCAGTGCTATAGGACCGGACAGCGACTACGAGCAGTACTTC.

This clonotype showed up many times. The chain employs TRBV10-3 and TRBJ2-2; a possible D gene is TRBD1 (7 bases). Trimming pared 0 bases from V and 3 bases from J, leaving 14 bases between. The CDR3 totals 17 residues. The germline gives CDR1 ENHRY, CDR2 SYGVKD. CDR3 coding DNA: TGTGCCATCAGTGAGTCGACAGGGAGGAGGGACACCGGGGAGCTGTTTTTT. It specifies CAISESTGRRDTGELFF.

This clonotype was detected a few times. This chain links TRBV20-1 with TRBJ2-3; D possibly corresponds to TRBD2 (5 bases). Per germline, CDR1 DFQATT and CDR2 SNEGSKA (reference sequence). The length of the CDR3 is 16 residues. V gave up 2 bases and J gave up 4 bases, with 19 bases separating them. DNA for the CDR3: TGCAGTGCTAGACCGCAAGGAGGTGTCGTTTCAGATACGCAGTATTTT. Its protein product is CSARPQGGVVSDTQYF.

This clonotype was seen only a few times. The chain has TRBV5-1 and TRBJ2-3; 13 bases match TRBD2. J was trimmed by 4 bases and V by 4 bases; bases with no gene match: 6. CDR3 length: 16 amino acids. The V gene's germline CDR1 is SGHRS and CDR2 YFSETQ. The DNA of the CDR3 is TGCGCCAGCAGCCGGACTAGCGGGGGATTCCCAGATACGCAGTATTTT. The encoded protein is CASSRTSGGFPDTQYF.

This clonotype was seen a few times. This rearrangement joins TRBV4-3 to TRBJ1-1; no definite D call. V was cut by 0 bases and J by 0 bases, with 11 bases left in between. The CDR3 runs to 16 residues. Germline loops: CDR1 LGHNA, CDR2 YSLEER. DNA of the CDR3: TGCGCCAGCAGCCAAGAGGTGCGCAGATTGAACACTGAAGCTTTCTTT. Its translation is CASSQEVRRLNTEAFF.

Ten or more counts support this clonotype. V and J are TRBV7-3 and TRBJ2-1; D not certain. CDR3 length: 16 amino acids. Between the trimmed V and J ends, which lost 1 base and 3 bases, there was a span of 13 bases. Germline lookup yields CDR1 SGHTA and CDR2 FQGTGA. The CDR3 protein is CASSLNPAMVYNEQFF. CDR3 sequence (DNA): TGTGCCAGCAGCTTAAATCCAGCGATGGTCTACAATGAGCAGTTCTTC.

The chain recombines TRBV5-1 with TRBJ2-3, with 8 nucleotides matching TRBD1. Losses at the gene ends were 4 bases for V and 9 bases for J; bases not matched to a gene: 13. Germline-derived CDR1 and CDR2 are SGHRS and YFSETQ. The CDR3 is made up of 15 amino acids. The CDR3 is CASSVGQGSQGTQYF. The CDR3, as DNA: TGCGCCAGCAGCGTCGGACAGGGTTCCCAAGGGACGCAGTATTTT.

The chain couples TRBV7-6 to TRBJ2-5; no clear D gene. There are 14 residues in the CDR3. V was cut by 5 bases and J by 5 bases, with 15 bases left in between. The V gene's germline CDR1 is SGHVS and CDR2 FNYEAQ. This chain's CDR3 is CASSPLLGFETQYF. DNA of the CDR3: TGTGCCAGCAGCCCCCTCCTAGGGTTTGAGACCCAGTACTTC.

Turning to this clonotype: A junction boundary mismatches the germline segment, possibly from a read error. The J gene is TRBJ2-6, the V gene TRBV20-1, with D tentatively TRBD1 (6 bases). CDR1 and CDR2 from the germline V gene are DFQATT and SNEGSKA (reference sequence). The CDR3 has 17 residues. The CDR3 sequence is CSDRDLGATSGANVLTF. The CDR3 DNA is TGCAGTGATAGAGATCTGGGGGCGACCTCTGGGGCCAACGTCCTGACTTTC.

The J gene is TRBJ2-1, the V gene TRBV4-1, with D perhaps TRBD1 or TRBD2 (5 bases each). This CDR3 contains 13 residues. Germline CDR1 MGHRA, CDR2 YSYEKL. The ends were cut back, 2 bases at V and 12 bases at J, with 14 bases in the middle. The CDR3 DNA follows: TGCGCCAGCAGCCAAAAATATGGGGCGGGGCAGTTCTTC. This gives the protein CASSQKYGAGQFF.

This chain links TRBV6-1 with TRBJ2-2; no clear D. V dropped 5 bases and J dropped 0 bases, with 13 bases sitting between them. The CDR3 spans 16 residues. CDR1 and CDR2 (germline): MNHNS, SASEGT. CDR3 nucleotides: TGTGCCAGCAGTCCCCTTAGGCGGTCGAACACCGGGGAGCTGTTTTTT. This sequence encodes CASSPLRRSNTGELFF.

This CDR3 is CASSPLYTDTQYF. The CDR3 nucleotides read TGTGCCAGCAGCCCGTTGTACACAGATACGCAGTATTTT. This rearrangement joins TRBV6-1 to TRBJ2-3, with D hard to call. Germline V gene lookup returns CDR1 MNHNS and CDR2 SASEGT. CDR3 size: 13 residues. V shed 6 bases and J shed 2 bases, with 9 bases lying between them.

This chain uses TRBV5-8 with TRBJ2-2; D remains ambiguous. This CDR3 has 13 residues. The V end lost 6 bases, the J end lost 1 base, and 7 bases lay between the germline ends. CDR1 and CDR2 from the germline V gene are SGHTS and YDEGEE. The CDR3 spells CASTRMNTGELFF. The CDR3 region has the DNA TGTGCCAGCACCCGGATGAACACCGGGGAGCTGTTTTTT.

This clonotype was picked up many times. The chain links TRBV15 to TRBJ2-5; D is uncertain. The CDR3 has 13 residues. Germline V lookup: CDR1 LNHNV, CDR2 YYDKDF (reference sequence). V dropped 0 bases and J dropped 5 bases, with 7 bases sitting between them. The CDR3 DNA reads as TGTGCCACCAGCAGAGATCCCGGGGAGACCCAGTACTTC. It specifies CATSRDPGETQYF.

A few counts support this clonotype. CDR3 in amino acids: CASIGRGGGETQYF. CDR3 nucleotide sequence: TGTGCCAGCATCGGACGGGGGGGGGGCGAGACCCAGTACTTC. This chain links TRBV6-1 with TRBJ2-5; TRBD2 aligns across 8 bases. Germline CDR1 reads MNHNS; CDR2 reads SASEGT. The CDR3 runs to 14 residues. The trim removed 7 bases at V and 5 bases at J, leaving 9 bases unmatched.

This clonotype was observed a few times. This chain joins TRBV6-1 and TRBJ2-7, with 8 positions matching TRBD1. The ends lost 6 bases at V and 6 bases at J; junction bases unmatched: 13. This CDR3 has 15 residues. Germline loops: CDR1 MNHNS, CDR2 SASEGT. CDR3 DNA sequence: TGTGCCAGCAGGGATAGGCAGGGGGCAGTAGGCGAGCAGTACTTC. Its translation: CASRDRQGAVGEQYF.